The entry that follows covers one T cell receptor beta chain sequence. Its antigen remains unknown. This sample is drawn from a study of cytomegalovirus exposure and HLA in healthy donors. Regarding the study as a whole: The study assumed roughly uniform donor sequencing depth for presence/absence analyses. The study recorded 150 to 200 TCR beta chains that were cytomegalovirus-associated. In a later analysis, V- and J-gene trimming of beta chains associated with a DCLRE1C missense variant, replicated independently. Productive status was seen about 87% or about 30% of the time for most TCR beta V segments in an earlier analysis.

Primers: 60 Vbeta forward and 13 Jbeta reverse. The table came from immunoSEQ multiplex PCR; TCRdb's copy has only in-frame clones and leaves some out. The sample consists of 90,000 or so clones, 65% to 75% of them appearing once. Germline V lookup: CDR1 MNHEY, CDR2 SVGAGI. The CDR3 has 11 amino acids. Trimming cost V 7 bases and J 8 bases; bases outside gene matches: 4. The receptor was derived from a man aged 60-69 years in good health and CMV-seronegative. The chain employs TRBV6-5 and TRBJ2-7; 8 positions match TRBD2. Sequences were obtained from PBMCs. CDR3 coding DNA: TGTGCCAGCACGGGGGGGTGGCAGCAGTACTTC. Protein: CASTGGWQQYF.